A single sample gave rise to the 8 T cell receptor beta chains below, sequenced in a study of blood T cell repertoires in COVID-19. Here immunoSEQ multiplex PCR was the method, and the copy in TCRdb shows in-frame clones only, minus some. The sample shows roughly 63,000 clones, approximately 82% of them seen only once. Sequencing was done on a sample of peripheral blood. These TCRs come from a man older than 75 with acute or convalescent COVID-19.

Comment on this clone: The junction departs from germline at one end; a sequencing error may be responsible. The chain uses TRBV11-3 and TRBJ1-1; D call uncertain. Germline values: CDR1 SGHNT, CDR2 YENEEA. The CDR3 totals 12 residues. The CDR3 sequence is CASSLPATETFF. The CDR3 coding sequence is TGTGCCAGCAGCTTACCCGCAACTGAAACTTTCTTT.

The V and J genes are TRBV6-5 and TRBJ2-5; D is perhaps TRBD2 (7 bases). Trimming removed 7 bases at V and 1 base at J, with 13 bases between. CDR1 MNHEY and CDR2 SVGAGI come from the germline V gene. This CDR3 has 14 amino acids. The CDR3 is CASTRGGAQETQYF. In DNA form, the CDR3 reads TGTGCCAGCACCCGAGGGGGGGCCCAAGAGACCCAGTACTTC.

The chain carries TRBV7-2 and TRBJ2-7, with a possible D match to TRBD2 (5 bases). CDR1 and CDR2 (germline): SGHTA, FQGNSA. This CDR3 comprises 14 residues. With 7 bases removed from V and 3 bases from J, the gap between germline ends came to 16 bases. The CDR3, as DNA: TGTGCCAGCAAGCCGAGGGCCTCTTTCTACGAGCAGTACTTC. Residues: CASKPRASFYEQYF.

This clone came up once. The chain joins TRBV5-1 to TRBJ2-7; TRBD2 is a possible D gene (6 bases). The CDR3 has 15 amino acids. The ends were cut back, 3 bases at V and 0 bases at J, with 13 bases in the middle. Germline V gene data show CDR1 as SGHRS and CDR2 as YFSETQ. The CDR3 DNA follows: TGCGCCAGCAGCTCCCAAGCGGGCAGCTCCTACGAGCAGTACTTC. The encoded protein is CASSSQAGSSYEQYF.

The V call is TRBV7-2, the J call TRBJ1-1; D unclear. Looked up from germline, CDR1 is SGHTA and CDR2 is FQGNSA. V lost 7 bases, J lost 5 bases, and 11 bases lay in between. This CDR3 region has 12 residues. The CDR3 region has the DNA TGTGCCAGCACAATGGGCAATACTGAAGCTTTCTTT. It translates to CASTMGNTEAFF.

The V and J genes are TRBV30 and TRBJ1-1, with 7 bases matching TRBD1. This CDR3 has 14 residues. Germline V CDR1 and CDR2: GTSNPN, SVGIG (reference sequence). Germline trimming cut 0 bases from V and 4 bases from J; bases unmatched to any gene: 5. The CDR3 coding sequence is TGTGCCTGGAGTGTTTTAACAGGGGTCACTGAAGCTTTCTTT. Translated, it gives CAWSVLTGVTEAFF. The whole variable domain, remainder taken from reference TRBV30 and TRBJ1-1, is SQTIHQWPATLVQPVGSPLSLECTVEGTSNPNLYWYRQAAGRGLQLLFYSVGIGQISSEVPQNLSASRPQDRQFILSSKKLLLSDSGFYLCAWSVLTGVTEAFFGQGTRLTVV.

The chain uses TRBV3-1 (or the pseudogene TRBV3-2) and TRBJ2-7; 8 positions agree with TRBD2. The germline gives CDR1 LGHDT, CDR2 YNNKEL (reference sequence). With 1 base clipped from V and 4 bases from J, the junction kept 3 bases outside the gene matches. This CDR3 comprises 14 residues. For the CDR3, the DNA is TGTGCCAGCAGCCAAGCCAGCGGGAGATACGAGCAGTACTTC. This translates into CASSQASGRYEQYF.

V usage is TRBV3-1 (or the pseudogene TRBV3-2) and J usage is TRBJ1-1; D gene ambiguous. The V gene lost 4 bases and the J gene lost 3 bases, with 18 bases spanning the gap. Looked up from germline, CDR1 is LGHDT and CDR2 is YNNKEL (reference sequence). The CDR3 spans 16 residues. The CDR3 bases are TGTGCCAGCAGCCCGGGAAGGGCGCATGCTGACACTGAAGCTTTCTTT. Residues: CASSPGRAHADTEAFF.